The next 13 T cell receptor beta chains were all read from a single sample in a study of Ad26.COV2.S vaccination and SARS-CoV-2 variants. Some clones are missing from TCRdb's copy, which holds only in-frame ones; the method was immunoSEQ multiplex PCR. In the table there are roughly 510,000 clones, approximately 88% of which are singletons. Regarding treatment: roughly 19 received Ad26.COV2.S at low or high dose, single or two shots; several received placebo; per-sample allocation not given. Specimens were obtained on day 63 following the first vaccine or placebo injection. Sequencing was performed on peripheral blood, taken in a trial of Ad26.COV2.S vaccine versus placebo. The receptors derive from a person between 18 and 65 years old who received the Ad26.COV2.S COVID-19 vaccine or a placebo.

This chain uses TRBV11-2 with TRBJ2-1, with 9 bases that match TRBD2. This CDR3 is 16 amino acids long. Germline V gives CDR1 SGHAT, CDR2 FQNNGV. V lost 3 bases to trimming and J lost 6 bases; unmatched junction nucleotides: 9. The CDR3 region has the DNA TGTGCCAGCAGCTTTCGTGGGACTAGCTCCGGCAATGAGCAGTTCTTC. Translating gives CASSFRGTSSGNEQFF.

The J gene is TRBJ2-7, the V gene TRBV9; TRBD1 aligns across 7 bases. Trimming cost V 3 bases and J 7 bases; bases outside gene matches: 16. The CDR3 is 16 amino acids. The germline V gene encodes CDR1 SGDLS and CDR2 YYNGEE. The CDR3: CASSAAPGQKVGEQYF. CDR3 sequence (DNA): TGTGCCAGCAGCGCGGCTCCGGGACAGAAAGTGGGGGAGCAGTACTTC.

The V and J genes are TRBV7-8 and TRBJ2-1; 9 nucleotides line up with TRBD2. This CDR3 comprises 15 residues. Germline trimming cut 10 bases from V and 11 bases from J; bases unmatched to any gene: 18. The germline CDR1 and CDR2 sequences are SGHVS and FQNEAQ. CDR3 DNA sequence: TGTGCCACCACAGATAGCGGGAGTAGCTTCGGGCAGCAGTTCTTC. Its translation is CATTDSGSSFGQQFF.

The DNA of the CDR3 is TGTGCCAGCAGCTTGGATTCGGGCGGTCAGTTCTTC. Protein sequence: CASSLDSGGQFF. This chain connects TRBV5-8 to TRBJ2-1; D unresolved. Deletions cut 0 bases from V and 13 bases from J, with 11 bases between. In germline, CDR1 is SGHTS, CDR2 YDEGEE. This CDR3 spans 12 amino acids. The full variable domain, with the rest looked up from reference TRBV5-8 and TRBJ2-1, is EAGVTQSPTHLIKTRGQQATLRCSPISGHTSVYWYQQALGLGLQFLLWYDEGEERNRGNFPPRFSGRQFPNYSSELNVNALELEDSALYLCASSLDSGGQFFGPGTRLTVL.

This chain joins TRBV3-1 (or the pseudogene TRBV3-2) and TRBJ1-1; D may be TRBD1 (5 bases). The CDR3 has 13 amino acids. Germline-derived CDR1 and CDR2 are LGHDT and YNNKEL (reference sequence). Deletions cut 7 bases from V and 6 bases from J, with 15 bases between. The CDR3 DNA sequence: TGTGCCAGCACTGATCGGGGGGGGGCTGAAGCTTTCTTT. Amino acids: CASTDRGGAEAFF.

The chain has TRBV9 and TRBJ2-1; 7 bases match TRBD2. V was clipped by 4 bases and J by 7 bases; unmatched bases: 11. The CDR3 runs to 15 residues. Germline V gene data show CDR1 as SGDLS and CDR2 as YYNGEE. CDR3 protein: CASSPSREAPNEQFF. Written as DNA, the CDR3 is TGTGCCAGCAGCCCGAGCCGGGAGGCTCCGAATGAGCAGTTCTTC. The whole variable domain, filled in from reference TRBV9 and TRBJ2-1, reads DSGVTQTPKHLITATGQRVTLRCSPRSGDLSVYWYQQSLDQGLQFLIQYYNGEERAKGNILERFSAQQFPDLHSELNLSSLELGDSALYFCASSPSREAPNEQFFGPGTRLTVL.

There are a few counts of this clone. The chain couples TRBV6-2 or TRBV6-3 to TRBJ1-5, with TRBD1 as a possible D gene (6 bases). The CDR3 length is 15 residues. V shed 2 bases and J shed 4 bases, with 12 bases lying between them. The V gene's germline CDR1 is MNHEY and CDR2 SVGEGT. Here the CDR3 reads CASSYPQQGNQPQHF. The CDR3 DNA is TGTGCCAGCAGTTACCCCCAACAGGGTAATCAGCCCCAGCATTTT.

Here the CDR3 reads CASSSGDLSGNSYNEQFF. The CDR3 DNA reads as TGCGCCAGCAGCTCAGGGGACCTAAGCGGGAACTCCTACAATGAGCAGTTCTTC. J is TRBJ2-1 and V is TRBV5-1, with D tentatively TRBD2 (7 bases). The germline V gene encodes CDR1 SGHRS and CDR2 YFSETQ. This CDR3 contains 18 residues. V was pared by 3 bases and J by 0 bases, with 19 bases between.

The chain links TRBV5-1 to TRBJ2-2; 7 bases fit TRBD1. This CDR3 is built from 15 residues. CDR1 SGHRS and CDR2 YFSETQ come from the germline V gene. Losses at the gene ends were 0 bases for V and 4 bases for J; bases not matched to a gene: 3. The chain's CDR3 is CASSLAQGPTGELFF. In nucleotides, the CDR3 is TGCGCCAGCAGCTTGGCACAGGGGCCCACCGGGGAGCTGTTTTTT.

The chain uses TRBV7-2 and TRBJ1-3; D is unclear. The ends were cut back, 2 bases at V and 0 bases at J, with 8 bases in the middle. CDR3 length equals 15 residues. Germline V gives CDR1 SGHTA, CDR2 FQGNSA. CDR3: CASSLQRSSGNTIYF. CDR3 DNA: TGTGCCAGCAGCTTACAGAGAAGCTCTGGAAACACCATATATTTT.

This clone was seen more than once but under ten times. The chain couples TRBV28 to TRBJ2-4; 10 bases match TRBD2. The germline V gene encodes CDR1 MDHEN and CDR2 SYDVKM. This CDR3 spans 14 amino acids. With V trimmed by 5 bases and J by 9 bases, 7 bases remained unmatched. CDR3 bases: TGTGCCAGCAGTGATAGCGGGAGGCGGGGCATTCAGTACTTC. It yields the protein CASSDSGRRGIQYF. The full variable domain, completed using reference TRBV28 and TRBJ2-4, is DVKVTQSSRYLVKRTGEKVFLECVQDMDHENMFWYRQDPGLGLRLIYFSYDVKMKEKGDIPEGYSVSREKKERFSLILESASTNQTSMYLCASSDSGRRGIQYFGAGTRLSVL.

V is TRBV5-1 and J is TRBJ2-7; TRBD2 matches 8 bases. This CDR3 contains 15 residues. V gave up 1 base and J gave up 2 bases; unmatched junction bases: 5. CDR1 SGHRS and CDR2 YFSETQ come from the germline V gene. The CDR3 spells CASSLMTSATYEQYF. The CDR3 DNA sequence: TGCGCCAGCAGCTTGATGACTAGCGCAACCTACGAGCAGTACTTC.

The chain recombines TRBV7-2 with TRBJ2-3; a possible D gene is TRBD1 (5 bases). V lost 5 bases to trimming and J lost 4 bases, with 7 bases between them. CDR3 size: 12 residues. The V gene's germline CDR1 is SGHTA and CDR2 FQGNSA. Here the CDR3 DNA reads TGTGCCAGCAGCCAAGGGGCAGATACGCAGTATTTT. Translating it yields CASSQGADTQYF.